This T cell receptor beta chain was identified during a study of OX40 agonist ivuxolimab in advanced cancers. The study's findings and limits: CD4+ and CD8+ blood T cells expanded clonally by week 6 at 0.1 to 3.0 mg/kg.

Assay used: immunoSEQ multiplex PCR; TCRdb lists only in-frame clones, some missing. Among tens of thousands of clones listed, over 80% were seen once. Concerning this clone: What it binds is not known.

The CDR3 spans 14 residues. V gave up 5 bases and J gave up 6 bases; unmatched junction bases: 7. Germline V gene lookup returns CDR1 SGHTA and CDR2 FQGNSA. The TCR comes from an adult with an advanced solid tumor such as melanoma, head and neck, liver or kidney cancer. Source: CD4+ or CD8+ T cells sorted from blood, taken in a trial of the OX40 agonist ivuxolimab. The chain uses TRBV7-2 and TRBJ1-5; TRBD1 aligns across 7 bases. CDR3 amino acids: CASSPGQESQPQHF. In DNA form, the CDR3 reads TGTGCCAGCAGCCCCGGACAGGAAAGTCAGCCCCAGCATTTT.